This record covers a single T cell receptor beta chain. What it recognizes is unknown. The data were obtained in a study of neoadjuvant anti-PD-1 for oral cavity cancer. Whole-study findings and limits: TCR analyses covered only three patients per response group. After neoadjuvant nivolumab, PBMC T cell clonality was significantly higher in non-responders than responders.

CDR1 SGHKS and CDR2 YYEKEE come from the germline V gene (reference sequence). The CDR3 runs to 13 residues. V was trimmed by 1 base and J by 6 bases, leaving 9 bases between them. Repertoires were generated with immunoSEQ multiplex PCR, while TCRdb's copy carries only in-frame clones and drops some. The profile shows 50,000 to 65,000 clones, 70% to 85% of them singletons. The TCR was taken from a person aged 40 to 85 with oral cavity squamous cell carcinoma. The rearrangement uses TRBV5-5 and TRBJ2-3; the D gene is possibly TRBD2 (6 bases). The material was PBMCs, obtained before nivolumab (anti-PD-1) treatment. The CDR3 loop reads CASSLWLADTQYF. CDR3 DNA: TGTGCCAGCAGCTTGTGGCTAGCGGATACGCAGTATTTT.